This T cell receptor beta chain was found in a study of blood T cell repertoires in COVID-19. Study summary: Acute and convalescent COVID-19 samples came from the United States, Italy and Spain. T cells, B-cell-depleted T cells, or PBMCs provided the cDNA or gDNA that served as material.

The trim removed 4 bases at V and 4 bases at J, leaving 10 bases unmatched. This CDR3 is 17 amino acids long. CDR1 and CDR2 from the germline V gene are SGHTS and YDEGEE. In the original analysis: Researchers report that nucleated cell counts were estimated from reference gene primer amplification. Libraries were prepared by immunoSEQ multiplex PCR; TCRdb keeps only in-frame clonotypes and omits some of them. The V and J calls and the clone size are those of that table, but D and trimming were determined from the DNA. This sample has 70,000 or so clones; 85% occur once, and the top ten carry 2.5% to 3.5%.

Sequencing input: peripheral blood. The sequence was obtained from a man older than 75 with acute or convalescent COVID-19. The genes are TRBV5-8 and TRBJ2-5; 13 bases are a match to TRBD2. CDR3 sequence reads: CASSRTGTSGKSETQYF. The CDR3 DNA follows: TGTGCCAGCAGCCGGACCGGGACTAGCGGGAAGTCAGAGACCCAGTACTTC.